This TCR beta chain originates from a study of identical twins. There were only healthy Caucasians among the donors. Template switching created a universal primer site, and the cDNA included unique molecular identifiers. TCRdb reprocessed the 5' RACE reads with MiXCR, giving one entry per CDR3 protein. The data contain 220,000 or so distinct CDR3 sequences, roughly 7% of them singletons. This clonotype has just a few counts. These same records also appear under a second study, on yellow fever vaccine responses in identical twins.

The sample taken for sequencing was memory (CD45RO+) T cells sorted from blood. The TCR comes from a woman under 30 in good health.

The DNA for the CDR3 is TGTGCTAGTGGTCCTCGACTAGCGGACAATGAGCAGTTCTTC. The encoded protein is CASGPRLADNEQFF. The chain is built from TRBV12-5 and TRBJ2-1, with 9 bases matching TRBD2. Germline CDR1 LGHNT, CDR2 FRNRAP. This CDR3 is built from 14 residues. After removal of 5 bases from V and 5 bases from J, the junction contained 4 bases not matched to a gene.